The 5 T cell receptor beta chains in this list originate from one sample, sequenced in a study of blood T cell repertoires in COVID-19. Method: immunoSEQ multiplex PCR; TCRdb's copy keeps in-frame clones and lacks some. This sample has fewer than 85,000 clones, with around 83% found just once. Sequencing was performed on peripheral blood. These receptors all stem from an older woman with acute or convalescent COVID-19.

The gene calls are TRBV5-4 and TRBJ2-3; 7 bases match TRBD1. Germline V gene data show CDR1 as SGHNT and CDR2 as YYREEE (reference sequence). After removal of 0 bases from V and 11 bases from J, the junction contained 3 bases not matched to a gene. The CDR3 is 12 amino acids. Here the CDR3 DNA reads TGTGCCAGCAGCTTGGCGGGGACAGAGCAGTATTTT. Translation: CASSLAGTEQYF.

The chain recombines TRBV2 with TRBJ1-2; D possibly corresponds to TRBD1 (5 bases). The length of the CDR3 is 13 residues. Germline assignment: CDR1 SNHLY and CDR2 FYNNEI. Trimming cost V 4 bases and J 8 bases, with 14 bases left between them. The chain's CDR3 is CASSVGRVGGYTF. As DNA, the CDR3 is TGTGCCAGCAGTGTTGGCAGGGTTGGCGGCTACACCTTC.

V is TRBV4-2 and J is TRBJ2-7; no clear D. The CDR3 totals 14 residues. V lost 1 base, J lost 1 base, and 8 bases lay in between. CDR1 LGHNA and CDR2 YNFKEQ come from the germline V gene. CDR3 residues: CASSQVVDSYEQYF. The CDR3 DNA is TGTGCCAGCAGCCAAGTTGTAGATTCCTACGAGCAGTACTTC.

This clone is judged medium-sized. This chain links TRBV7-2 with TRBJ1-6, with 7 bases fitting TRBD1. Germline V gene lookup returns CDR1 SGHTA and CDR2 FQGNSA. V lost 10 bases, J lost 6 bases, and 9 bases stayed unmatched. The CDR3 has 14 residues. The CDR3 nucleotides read TGTGCCATCCTGGCGGGACAGATTAATTCACCCCTCCACTTT. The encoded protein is CAILAGQINSPLHF.

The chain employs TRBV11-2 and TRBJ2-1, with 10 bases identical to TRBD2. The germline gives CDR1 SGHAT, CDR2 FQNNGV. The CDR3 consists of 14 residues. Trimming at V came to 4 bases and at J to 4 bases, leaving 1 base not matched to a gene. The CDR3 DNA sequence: TGTGCCAGCAGCTCTAGCGGGGGATACAATGAGCAGTTCTTC. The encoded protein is CASSSSGGYNEQFF.